This TCR beta chain derives from a study of blood T cell repertoires in COVID-19. Across the study: From the United States, Italy and Spain came samples of acute and convalescent COVID-19.

The protocol was immunoSEQ multiplex PCR, while the TCRdb copy is restricted to in-frame clones and leaves out a portion. The sample holds 94,000 or so clones; around 83% are singletons and the top ten take approximately 25%. The receptor comes from a man between 60 and 70 years old with acute or convalescent COVID-19. The sequenced sample consisted of peripheral blood.

As DNA, the CDR3 is TGCGCCAGCAGCTTGGCCGCGGGGATGAACACTGAAGCTTTCTTT. Encoded protein: CASSLAAGMNTEAFF. The genes are TRBV5-1 and TRBJ1-1; D gene ambiguous. CDR1 SGHRS and CDR2 YFSETQ come from the germline V gene. The length of the CDR3 is 15 residues. Trimming took 0 bases from V and 0 from J, leaving 9 bases between them.